This T cell receptor (beta chain) came from a study of T-cell reconstitution after alpha-beta-depleted transplantation in children. Unique molecular identifiers were incorporated during preparation of the TCRbeta library. TCRdb ran MiXCR on the PCR reads and lists one entry per CDR3 protein. The sample lists about 580,000 distinct CDR3 sequences, about a quarter occurring once. The sample holds a few counts of this clonotype. Its antigen remains unidentified. The study, taken as a whole, reports: Most T-cell counts and diversity one year after the transplant came from T cells that were newly produced. Some patients' high day-60 TCRbeta diversity was traced to surviving recipient T cells and thymic progenitors. Expanded graft clones, several hundred of them, were reportedly the source of alpha-beta T cells about two months after transplant.

Between the trimmed V and J ends, which lost 5 bases and 4 bases, there was a span of 11 bases. The CDR3 loop spans 13 amino acids. Germline V gene sequence: CDR1 SGHVS, CDR2 FQNEAQ. This sequence originates from a boy under three years old with Wiskott-Aldrich syndrome, due to receive a stem cell transplant. V gene TRBV7-8 combines with J gene TRBJ1-2, with D hard to call. Source: PBMCs, taken before TCRalphabeta/CD19-depleted stem cell transplant. The CDR3 nucleotides are TGTGCCAGCAGCAACCGGGCCCCCTATGGCTACACCTTC. Its translation: CASSNRAPYGYTF.